This is a list of T cell receptor beta chains from one sample in a study of patients and donors after allogeneic stem cell transplantation. TCRdb reprocessed the RT-PCR reads with MiXCR, giving one entry per CDR3 protein. Altogether 200,000 to 250,000 distinct CDR3 sequences are present, over 12% being singletons, with the ten largest covering around a tenth. Sequenced: blood, either unsorted or a sorted T cell fraction (not recorded which). These receptors originate from a human donor who was either an allogeneic HSCT recipient or a stem cell or donor lymphocyte infusion donor (not recorded which). It is not recorded whose cells these are; they may come from a transplant donor. The CDR3 runs from the conserved cysteine through the conserved F or W. A D gene is named only where the DNA matches it firmly. The listing skips clone size in some rows; elsewhere it reads once, few, many or a size class.

J gene: TRBJ1-1
clone size: NA
D gene: NA
V gene: TRBV19
CDR3 protein: CASTQNQARAYEAFF
CDR3 DNA: TGTGCCAGTACCCAAAACCAGGCCAGGGCTTATGAAGCTTTCTTT

J gene: TRBJ2-2
clone size: NA
D gene: TRBD2
V gene: TRBV6-1
CDR3 protein: CASKPTGGAGELFF
CDR3 DNA: TGTGCCAGCAAACCAACGGGAGGGGCCGGGGAGCTGTTTTTT

J gene: TRBJ2-3
clone size: NA
D gene: TRBD2
V gene: TRBV2
CDR3 protein: CASTVLAGTDTQYF
CDR3 DNA: TGTGCCAGCACCGTCCTAGCGGGGACAGATACGCAGTATTTT

J gene: TRBJ2-3
clone size: few
D gene: TRBD2
V gene: TRBV3-1
CDR3 protein: CASSQRTSGSGDTQYF
CDR3 DNA: TGTGCCAGCAGCCAACGGACTAGCGGGAGTGGAGATACGCAGTATTTT

J gene: TRBJ1-2
clone size: NA
D gene: NA
V gene: TRBV6-1
CDR3 protein: CASSAGKSLYGYTF
CDR3 DNA: TGTGCCAGCAGTGCGGGGAAGTCCCTTTATGGCTACACCTTC

J gene: TRBJ2-3
clone size: NA
D gene: TRBD1
V gene: TRBV3-1
CDR3 protein: CASSIGTGLSTDTQYF
CDR3 DNA: TGTGCCAGCAGCATAGGGACAGGCCTGAGCACAGATACGCAGTATTTT

J gene: TRBJ1-1
clone size: few
D gene: NA
V gene: TRBV20-1
CDR3 protein: CSAGQAFF
CDR3 DNA: TGCAGTGCGGGGCAAGCTTTCTTT

J gene: TRBJ2-7
clone size: NA
D gene: NA
V gene: TRBV13
CDR3 protein: CASSFRTLPYEQYF
CDR3 DNA: TGTGCCAGCAGCTTCCGGACTCTCCCCTACGAGCAGTACTTC

J gene: TRBJ2-2
clone size: NA
D gene: TRBD2
V gene: TRBV5-6
CDR3 protein: CASSLVAGRTGELFF
CDR3 DNA: TGTGCCAGCAGCTTGGTAGCGGGAAGGACCGGGGAGCTGTTTTTT

J gene: TRBJ2-1
clone size: NA
D gene: NA
V gene: TRBV5-6
CDR3 protein: CASRMSRGTVYNEQFF
CDR3 DNA: TGTGCCAGCAGAATGTCGCGAGGAACCGTGTACAATGAGCAGTTCTTC

J gene: TRBJ1-2
clone size: NA
D gene: NA
V gene: TRBV3-1
CDR3 protein: CASSGQIGRDGYTF
CDR3 DNA: TGTGCCAGCAGCGGTCAGATCGGTAGGGACGGCTACACCTTC

J gene: TRBJ1-4
clone size: NA
D gene: NA
V gene: TRBV20-1
CDR3 protein: CSARDEGSEGKLFF
CDR3 DNA: TGCAGTGCTAGAGACGAAGGATCAGAGGGAAAACTGTTTTTT

J gene: TRBJ2-7
clone size: NA
D gene: TRBD1
V gene: TRBV24-1
CDR3 protein: CATGQGWEQYF
CDR3 DNA: TGTGCCACCGGACAGGGTTGGGAGCAGTACTTC

J gene: TRBJ1-2
clone size: many
D gene: NA
V gene: TRBV5-5
CDR3 protein: CASSVQVNYGYTF
CDR3 DNA: TGTGCCAGCAGCGTACAGGTTAACTATGGCTACACCTTC

J gene: TRBJ2-7
clone size: NA
D gene: NA
V gene: TRBV5-1
CDR3 protein: CASSFGGPYPSDYEQYF
CDR3 DNA: TGCGCCAGCAGCTTCGGGGGTCCTTATCCCTCCGACTACGAGCAGTACTTC

J gene: TRBJ2-1
clone size: many
D gene: NA
V gene: TRBV20-1
CDR3 protein: CSANPGHLSHNEQFF
CDR3 DNA: TGCAGTGCTAACCCGGGACACTTATCCCACAATGAGCAGTTCTTC

J gene: TRBJ1-1
clone size: NA
D gene: TRBD1
V gene: TRBV27
CDR3 protein: CASSSDRRRDMNTEAFF
CDR3 DNA: TGTGCCAGCAGTTCGGACAGGCGGAGAGACATGAACACTGAAGCTTTCTTT

J gene: TRBJ2-7
clone size: few
D gene: TRBD1
V gene: TRBV20-1
CDR3 protein: CSAKLGQLSSYEQYF
CDR3 DNA: TGCAGTGCTAAACTGGGACAGTTATCCTCCTACGAGCAGTACTTC

J gene: TRBJ2-5
clone size: NA
D gene: TRBD2
V gene: TRBV7-2
CDR3 protein: CASRPTSGGSFQETQYF
CDR3 DNA: TGTGCCAGCAGACCGACTAGCGGGGGGTCCTTCCAAGAGACCCAGTACTTC

J gene: TRBJ1-5
clone size: NA
D gene: NA
V gene: TRBV19
CDR3 protein: CASSPRAQAQHF
CDR3 DNA: TGTGCCAGTTCGCCGAGGGCCCAGGCCCAGCATTTT

J gene: TRBJ2-3
clone size: many
D gene: NA
V gene: TRBV5-1
CDR3 protein: CASRDLPPTNTQYF
CDR3 DNA: TGCGCCAGCAGGGATCTGCCGCCAACAAATACGCAGTATTTT

J gene: TRBJ1-4
clone size: few
D gene: NA
V gene: TRBV18
CDR3 protein: CASSPRRVNEKLFF
CDR3 DNA: TGTGCCAGCTCACCCCGCAGGGTTAATGAAAAACTGTTTTTT

J gene: TRBJ1-5
clone size: many
D gene: NA
V gene: TRBV20-1
CDR3 protein: CSASPTGGGDAQPQHF
CDR3 DNA: TGCAGTGCTAGCCCCACAGGCGGGGGGGATGCTCAGCCCCAGCATTTT

J gene: TRBJ2-3
clone size: NA
D gene: TRBD2
V gene: TRBV7-9
CDR3 protein: CASSLGGLAADTQYF
CDR3 DNA: TGTGCCAGCAGCTTAGGCGGACTAGCTGCAGATACGCAGTATTTT

J gene: TRBJ2-2
clone size: many
D gene: NA
V gene: TRBV7-2
CDR3 protein: CASSLALNTGELFF
CDR3 DNA: TGTGCCAGCAGCTTAGCCTTAAACACCGGGGAGCTGTTTTTT

J gene: TRBJ2-1
clone size: many
D gene: NA
V gene: TRBV7-9
CDR3 protein: CASSLATGRYNEQFF
CDR3 DNA: TGTGCCAGCAGCTTAGCTACAGGGAGGTACAATGAGCAGTTCTTC

J gene: TRBJ1-1
clone size: NA
D gene: NA
V gene: TRBV25-1
CDR3 protein: CASSRKGNTEAFF
CDR3 DNA: TGTGCCAGCAGTAGAAAAGGGAACACTGAAGCTTTCTTT

J gene: TRBJ1-3
clone size: few
D gene: NA
V gene: TRBV11-1
CDR3 protein: CASSPGQRSSGNTIYF
CDR3 DNA: TGTGCCAGCAGCCCAGGACAGCGGAGCTCTGGAAACACCATATATTTT

J gene: TRBJ2-7
clone size: NA
D gene: TRBD1
V gene: TRBV3-1
CDR3 protein: CASSQVHDGTGFREQYF
CDR3 DNA: TGTGCCAGCAGCCAAGTTCATGACGGGACAGGGTTTCGCGAGCAGTACTTC

J gene: TRBJ1-5
clone size: medium-sized
D gene: TRBD1
V gene: TRBV18
CDR3 protein: CASSPGQGIAQPQHF
CDR3 DNA: TGTGCCAGCTCACCCGGACAGGGGATCGCCCAGCCCCAGCATTTT

J gene: TRBJ2-1
clone size: few
D gene: TRBD2
V gene: TRBV4-2
CDR3 protein: CASSPGTSDYNEQFF
CDR3 DNA: TGTGCCAGCAGCCCCGGGACTAGCGACTACAATGAGCAGTTCTTC

J gene: TRBJ2-4
clone size: NA
D gene: NA
V gene: TRBV7-2
CDR3 protein: CASSLALKPYF
CDR3 DNA: TGTGCCAGCAGCTTAGCTCTAAAACCGTACTTC

J gene: TRBJ2-3
clone size: many
D gene: TRBD2
V gene: TRBV2
CDR3 protein: CASRERAGLSTDTQYF
CDR3 DNA: TGTGCCAGCAGAGAAAGAGCGGGGCTGAGCACAGATACGCAGTATTTT

J gene: TRBJ1-2
clone size: NA
D gene: NA
V gene: TRBV20-1
CDR3 protein: CSARTGPGYTF
CDR3 DNA: TGCAGTGCCAGAACAGGACCCGGCTACACCTTC

J gene: TRBJ2-6
clone size: few
D gene: TRBD1
V gene: TRBV9
CDR3 protein: CASSPRTGTGANVLTF
CDR3 DNA: TGTGCCAGCAGCCCACGGACAGGGACCGGGGCCAACGTCCTGACTTTC

J gene: TRBJ1-3
clone size: NA
D gene: NA
V gene: TRBV24-1
CDR3 protein: CATSPNTEFGNTIYF
CDR3 DNA: TGTGCCACCAGCCCTAATACAGAATTCGGAAACACCATATATTTT

J gene: TRBJ1-1
clone size: NA
D gene: NA
V gene: TRBV12-3/TRBV12-4
CDR3 protein: CASTRRGDTEAFF
CDR3 DNA: TGTGCCAGCACCCGGCGCGGGGACACTGAAGCTTTCTTT

J gene: TRBJ1-5
clone size: many
D gene: NA
V gene: TRBV6-2/TRBV6-3
CDR3 protein: CASSYAAQQGMDQPQHF
CDR3 DNA: TGTGCCAGCAGTTACGCTGCGCAACAGGGCATGGATCAGCCCCAGCATTTT

J gene: TRBJ2-5
clone size: NA
D gene: NA
V gene: TRBV20-1
CDR3 protein: CSAREGLETQYF
CDR3 DNA: TGCAGTGCTAGGGAGGGACTAGAGACCCAGTACTTC

J gene: TRBJ2-4
clone size: NA
D gene: NA
V gene: TRBV6-2/TRBV6-3
CDR3 protein: CASSYGGAGIGNIQYF
CDR3 DNA: TGTGCCAGCAGTTACGGCGGGGCGGGTATCGGAAACATTCAGTACTTC

J gene: TRBJ2-7
clone size: NA
D gene: TRBD2
V gene: TRBV11-2
CDR3 protein: CASSPLGLAGGKTYEQYF
CDR3 DNA: TGTGCCAGCAGCCCGTTGGGACTAGCGGGAGGTAAAACCTACGAGCAGTACTTC

J gene: TRBJ1-2
clone size: many
D gene: NA
V gene: TRBV6-1
CDR3 protein: CASNEGGTEDTF
CDR3 DNA: TGTGCCAGCAACGAAGGTGGGACGGAGGACACCTTC

J gene: TRBJ1-5
clone size: NA
D gene: NA
V gene: TRBV20-1
CDR3 protein: CSARGITGPSGLSNQPQHF
CDR3 DNA: TGCAGTGCTAGAGGTATAACAGGGCCCTCGGGGTTAAGCAATCAGCCCCAGCATTTT

J gene: TRBJ1-5
clone size: NA
D gene: TRBD1
V gene: TRBV19
CDR3 protein: CASSIWTGEAYGNQPQHF
CDR3 DNA: TGTGCCAGTAGTATATGGACAGGGGAGGCTTATGGCAATCAGCCCCAGCATTTT

J gene: TRBJ2-5
clone size: many
D gene: NA
V gene: TRBV20-1
CDR3 protein: CSARDLRLAPETQYF
CDR3 DNA: TGCAGTGCTAGAGATCTCCGGCTAGCGCCCGAGACCCAGTACTTC

J gene: TRBJ2-3
clone size: many
D gene: TRBD2
V gene: TRBV20-1
CDR3 protein: CSARASGRDTQYF
CDR3 DNA: TGCAGTGCTAGAGCTAGCGGGAGAGATACGCAGTATTTT

J gene: TRBJ2-3
clone size: NA
D gene: NA
V gene: TRBV7-8
CDR3 protein: CASSSRRGTDTQYF
CDR3 DNA: TGTGCCAGCAGTTCCCGACGGGGCACAGATACGCAGTATTTT

J gene: TRBJ1-3
clone size: few
D gene: NA
V gene: TRBV3-1
CDR3 protein: CASSQVGGGLGNTIYF
CDR3 DNA: TGTGCCAGCAGCCAAGTTGGTGGAGGGCTAGGAAACACCATATATTTT

J gene: TRBJ1-6
clone size: many
D gene: NA
V gene: TRBV10-3
CDR3 protein: CAITQDYNSPLHF
CDR3 DNA: TGTGCCATCACCCAGGACTATAATTCACCCCTCCACTTT

J gene: TRBJ2-1
clone size: many
D gene: NA
V gene: TRBV9
CDR3 protein: CASSVGLNNEQFF
CDR3 DNA: TGTGCCAGCAGCGTAGGTCTGAACAATGAGCAGTTCTTC

J gene: TRBJ2-3
clone size: few
D gene: TRBD1
V gene: TRBV4-3
CDR3 protein: CASSQWDRGIGADTQYF
CDR3 DNA: TGCGCCAGCAGCCAATGGGACAGGGGTATAGGTGCAGATACGCAGTATTTT

J gene: TRBJ2-1
clone size: NA
D gene: NA
V gene: TRBV5-6
CDR3 protein: CASSLSRGHEQFF
CDR3 DNA: TGTGCCAGCAGCTTGTCCAGGGGCCATGAGCAGTTCTTC

J gene: TRBJ1-5
clone size: many
D gene: NA
V gene: TRBV15
CDR3 protein: CATSRTVNQPQHF
CDR3 DNA: TGTGCCACCAGCCGGACAGTCAATCAGCCCCAGCATTTT

J gene: TRBJ2-1
clone size: few
D gene: NA
V gene: TRBV15
CDR3 protein: CATSDGPDNEQFF
CDR3 DNA: TGTGCCACCAGCGACGGACCGGACAATGAGCAGTTCTTC

J gene: TRBJ2-5
clone size: NA
D gene: TRBD2
V gene: TRBV6-5
CDR3 protein: CASSYSLAGKETQYF
CDR3 DNA: TGTGCCAGCAGTTACTCCCTAGCGGGGAAAGAGACCCAGTACTTC

J gene: TRBJ2-7
clone size: NA
D gene: NA
V gene: TRBV5-4
CDR3 protein: CASSLAQNPTYEQYF
CDR3 DNA: TGTGCCAGCAGCTTGGCTCAGAATCCCACCTACGAGCAGTACTTC

J gene: TRBJ2-1
clone size: many
D gene: TRBD2
V gene: TRBV4-1
CDR3 protein: CASSLEAGRNYNEQFF
CDR3 DNA: TGCGCCAGCAGCCTAGAGGCCGGGAGGAACTACAATGAGCAGTTCTTC

J gene: TRBJ2-6
clone size: few
D gene: NA
V gene: TRBV5-6
CDR3 protein: CASSLLPGANVLTF
CDR3 DNA: TGTGCCAGCAGCTTGTTGCCTGGGGCCAACGTCCTGACTTTC

J gene: TRBJ2-5
clone size: NA
D gene: TRBD2
V gene: TRBV11-3
CDR3 protein: CASSPRTSGQETQYF
CDR3 DNA: TGTGCCAGCAGCCCCAGGACTAGCGGCCAAGAGACCCAGTACTTC

J gene: TRBJ2-7
clone size: few
D gene: NA
V gene: TRBV18
CDR3 protein: CASSPTTYEQYF
CDR3 DNA: TGTGCCAGCTCACCAACGACCTACGAGCAGTACTTC